The 24 T cell receptor beta chains given below trace back to one sample, sequenced in a study of patients and donors after allogeneic stem cell transplantation. TCRdb re-derived calls from the RT-PCR reads in MiXCR, one entry per CDR3 protein. The sample lists around 23,000 distinct CDR3 sequences, about 45% occurring once. The specimen sequenced was blood, either unsorted or a sorted T cell fraction (not recorded which). The receptors stem from a human donor who was either an allogeneic HSCT recipient or a stem cell or donor lymphocyte infusion donor (not recorded which). It is not recorded whose cells these are; they may come from a transplant donor.

The sample holds a few counts of this clonotype. The rearrangement joins TRBV27 to TRBJ1-2, with 9 bases identical to TRBD1. V shed 4 bases and J 7 bases; nucleotides not matched to a gene: 7. CDR1 is MNHEY and CDR2 is SMNVEV in the germline V gene (reference sequence). The CDR3 sequence is 14 residues long. The CDR3 region is CASSSTDRGGGYTF. CDR3 sequence (DNA): TGTGCCAGCAGTTCCACGGACAGGGGTGGTGGCTACACCTTC.

This clonotype has a handful of counts. This chain connects TRBV7-8 to TRBJ2-5; 8 nucleotides align to TRBD2. This CDR3 is built from 15 residues. With 2 bases clipped from V and 3 bases from J, the junction kept 5 bases outside the gene matches. Germline V gene data show CDR1 as SGHVS and CDR2 as FQNEAQ. The CDR3 here is CASSLSGGREETQYF. The DNA for the CDR3 is TGTGCCAGCAGCTTAAGCGGGGGCCGGGAAGAGACCCAGTACTTC.

The chain links TRBV2 to TRBJ2-1, with D possibly being TRBD1 or TRBD2 (5 bases each). The CDR3 loop spans 14 amino acids. V shed 7 bases and J shed 3 bases, with 13 bases lying between them. The germline V gene encodes CDR1 SNHLY and CDR2 FYNNEI. The CDR3 loop reads CASTGTRGYNEQFF. For the CDR3, the DNA is TGTGCCAGCACCGGGACCCGAGGCTACAATGAGCAGTTCTTC.

This rearrangement joins TRBV9 to TRBJ1-4; a weak D match, TRBD1 (5 bases). V was trimmed by 0 bases and J by 8 bases, leaving 11 bases between them. This CDR3 contains 14 residues. Looked up from germline, CDR1 is SGDLS and CDR2 is YYNGEE. The DNA for the CDR3 is TGTGCCAGCAGCGTAGGTGGAGGGGAGGAAAAACTGTTTTTT. It is translated as CASSVGGGEEKLFF.

This clonotype was seen a handful of times. The chain is built from TRBV5-6 and TRBJ2-2, with TRBD1 matching 9 bases. There are 17 residues in the CDR3. The junction had 15 bases not matched to a gene; V was cut back by 6 bases and J by 6 bases. Looked up from germline, CDR1 is SGHDT and CDR2 is YYEEEE. CDR3 DNA sequence: TGTGCCAGCATCCTGATGGTTTGGGACAGGGATCCCGGGGAGCTGTTTTTT. Translation gives CASILMVWDRDPGELFF.

This clonotype was seen only a few times. The V gene is TRBV6-5, the J gene TRBJ1-3; D remains ambiguous. Per germline, CDR1 MNHEY and CDR2 SVGAGI. Trimming stripped 6 bases from V and 3 bases from J, with 9 bases between. This CDR3 has 13 amino acids. CDR3 protein: CASSPLGGNTIYF. CDR3 in DNA: TGTGCCAGCAGCCCCCTCGGTGGAAACACCATATATTTT.

This sequence joins TRBV6-5 and TRBJ1-6; 7 bases align to TRBD1. Germline trimming cut 0 bases from V and 7 bases from J; bases unmatched to any gene: 3. Germline loops: CDR1 MNHEY, CDR2 SVGAGI. This CDR3 region has 15 residues. In DNA form, the CDR3 reads TGTGCCAGCAGTTACTCCGGGACAGAGAATTCACCCCTCCACTTT. It encodes CASSYSGTENSPLHF.

The CDR3 protein is CASSSGTSGHNEQFF. CDR3 DNA sequence: TGTGCCAGCAGTAGCGGGACTAGCGGGCACAATGAGCAGTTCTTC. The chain employs TRBV27 and TRBJ2-1; 12 bases map to TRBD2. The CDR3 has 15 amino acids. V lost 5 bases to trimming and J lost 5 bases; unmatched junction nucleotides: 4. Germline values: CDR1 MNHEY, CDR2 SMNVEV (reference sequence).

The gene calls are TRBV9 and TRBJ1-1; 8 bases fit TRBD1. The V gene end was trimmed by 0 bases and the J gene end by 5 bases; junction bases not matched to a gene: 9. Germline-derived CDR1 and CDR2 are SGDLS and YYNGEE. The CDR3 has 16 residues. The CDR3 region is CASSVDWTGTETEAFF. The CDR3 DNA follows: TGTGCCAGCAGCGTAGACTGGACAGGGACGGAAACTGAAGCTTTCTTT.

This clonotype was observed a few times. CDR3 amino acids: CASTSWDRVNSPLHF. CDR3 nucleotides: TGTGCCAGCACCTCCTGGGACAGGGTAAATTCACCCCTCCACTTT. This rearrangement joins TRBV3-1 to TRBJ1-6, with 9 positions matching TRBD1. The V gene end was trimmed by 7 bases and the J gene end by 7 bases; junction bases not matched to a gene: 8. This CDR3 comprises 15 residues. Germline V CDR1 and CDR2: LGHDT, YNNKEL (reference sequence).

The chain recombines TRBV9 with TRBJ2-1, with a possible D match to TRBD2 (6 bases). The ends were cut back, 0 bases at V and 9 bases at J, with 7 bases in the middle. Per the germline V gene, CDR1 is SGDLS and CDR2 is YYNGEE. This CDR3 has 12 amino acids. For the CDR3, the DNA is TGTGCCAGCAGCGTAGCGGGGGTTGAGCAGTTCTTC. This sequence encodes CASSVAGVEQFF.

In this sample, this clonotype turned up a few times. Here the CDR3 DNA reads TGTGCCAGCAGTTTCGTTCGATCTTATAATTCACCCCTCCACTTT. Translation gives CASSFVRSYNSPLHF. The V gene is TRBV7-2, the J gene TRBJ1-6; D remains unclear. Between the trimmed V and J ends, which lost 6 bases and 4 bases, there was a span of 13 bases. The CDR3 contains 15 residues. Germline CDR1 is SGHTA and CDR2 is FQGNSA.

The chain uses TRBV4-1 and TRBJ1-5; TRBD1 might be the D (5 bases). In germline, CDR1 is MGHRA, CDR2 YSYEKL. V was cut by 0 bases and J by 3 bases, with 12 bases left in between. The CDR3 runs to 16 residues. The CDR3 loop is CASSQDPGWANQPQHF. Here the CDR3 DNA reads TGCGCCAGCAGCCAAGATCCAGGGTGGGCCAATCAGCCCCAGCATTTT.

This clonotype was detected only a few times. The chain employs TRBV5-1 and TRBJ2-3; no reliable D call. Germline-derived CDR1 and CDR2 are SGHRS and YFSETQ. Trimming stripped 1 base from V and 1 base from J, with 4 bases between. The CDR3 has 13 residues. CDR3 in amino acids: CASSLLGTDTQYF. The CDR3 DNA reads TGCGCCAGCAGCTTGTTGGGCACAGATACGCAGTATTTT.

The V gene is TRBV5-1, the J gene TRBJ2-5; no reliable D call. V dropped 0 bases and J dropped 2 bases, with 11 bases sitting between them. CDR3 size: 15 residues. Germline lookup yields CDR1 SGHRS and CDR2 YFSETQ. This CDR3 reads CASSLDFGTQETQYF. For the CDR3, the DNA is TGCGCCAGCAGCTTGGATTTTGGAACTCAAGAGACCCAGTACTTC.

The chain uses TRBV5-1 and TRBJ1-2; 8 nucleotides line up with TRBD1. Trimming took 1 base from V and 8 from J; bases not matched to a gene: 10. The CDR3 spans 15 residues. The germline gives CDR1 SGHRS, CDR2 YFSETQ. CDR3 nucleotide sequence: TGCGCCAGCAGCTTGAGAGCGGACAGGGCTAAGGGCTACACCTTC. Translation gives CASSLRADRAKGYTF.

The V and J genes are TRBV2 and TRBJ2-3; 9 bases match TRBD1. The CDR3 runs to 15 residues. The trim removed 7 bases at V and 3 bases at J, leaving 8 bases unmatched. The V gene's germline CDR1 is SNHLY and CDR2 FYNNEI. The CDR3 region is CASNPQGAATDTQYF. CDR3 nucleotide sequence: TGTGCCAGCAACCCACAGGGGGCTGCGACAGATACGCAGTATTTT.

The genes are TRBV18 and TRBJ1-2; 9 nucleotides agree with TRBD1. Germline CDR1 reads KGHSH; CDR2 reads LQKENI. After removal of 4 bases from V and 8 bases from J, the junction contained 5 bases not matched to a gene. The CDR3 is 13 residues long. The CDR3 DNA follows: TGTGCCAGCTCACTACAGGGGGCGCAGGGCTACACCTTC. Protein: CASSLQGAQGYTF.

The V and J genes are TRBV28 and TRBJ2-7; maybe TRBD2 (5 bases). Trimming cost V 3 bases and J 3 bases, with 12 bases left between them. The CDR3 is 14 residues long. The germline V gene has CDR1 MDHEN and CDR2 SYDVKM. The CDR3 is CASSFRLALYEQYF. The DNA for the CDR3 is TGTGCCAGCAGTTTTCGGCTAGCTCTCTACGAGCAGTACTTC.

The CDR3 nucleotides are TGTGCCAGCCGGTGGTCCGGGGGCAACACCGGGGAGCTGTTTTTT. This translates into CASRWSGGNTGELFF. The chain has TRBV12-3 or TRBV12-4 and TRBJ2-2; D is perhaps TRBD1 or TRBD2 (6 bases each). The CDR3 covers 15 residues. V was pared by 8 bases and J by 2 bases, with 15 bases between.

The J gene is TRBJ2-3, the V gene TRBV28; tentatively, D is TRBD2 (6 bases). The germline CDR1 and CDR2 sequences are MDHEN and SYDVKM. This CDR3 is 17 amino acids long. V lost 2 bases and J 1 base, leaving 16 bases between the germline ends. The CDR3 nucleotides read TGTGCCAGCAGTTTACGGTACTACAAGCGGGGCACAGATACGCAGTATTTT. The encoded protein is CASSLRYYKRGTDTQYF.

The genes are TRBV5-4 and TRBJ2-7, with TRBD1 matching over 8 bases. The germline V gene encodes CDR1 SGHNT and CDR2 YYREEE (reference sequence). The CDR3 contains 14 residues. V dropped 6 bases and J dropped 2; count of bases not matched to a gene: 7. The CDR3 DNA reads as TGTGCCAGCATGCTCCAGGGGGCGCCCTACGAGCAGTACTTC. Its translation: CASMLQGAPYEQYF.

This sequence joins TRBV28 and TRBJ2-3; the D call may be TRBD1 or TRBD2 (6 bases each). V was trimmed by 2 bases and J by 1 base, leaving 10 bases between them. CDR1 and CDR2 (germline): MDHEN, SYDVKM. The CDR3 runs to 15 residues. DNA for the CDR3: TGTGCCAGCAGTTTAGGGGGGCAGGGCACAGATACGCAGTATTTT. It is translated as CASSLGGQGTDTQYF.

This clonotype occurred a few times. J is TRBJ1-2 and V is TRBV12-3 or TRBV12-4; D gene uncertain. Deletions cut 10 bases from V and 0 bases from J, with 12 bases between. The length of the CDR3 is 13 residues. CDR3: CATSAPTNYGYTF. DNA of the CDR3: TGTGCCACCTCCGCTCCGACTAACTATGGCTACACCTTC.